The 5 T cell receptor beta chains below come from one sample, sequenced in a study of shared clonotypes between healthy human individuals (dated by TCRdb to 2020 to 2022). For the CD8 naive samples, CD45RO-negative cells were positively selected for CCR7, yielding a CD45RA+CCR7+ population from which TemRA cells were excluded. Libraries were made using the immunoSEQ multiplex PCR assay. TCRdb carries this immuneACCESS record with in-frame sequences only. Its versions omit some clonotypes, under half of them owing to an unresolved V gene in the studies checked, with the rest unexplained. The sample data list some 2 million clones, and about 95% of these were observed just once. Of the sample, approximately 1.2% is held by the ten largest clones. Source material: naive CD8+ T cells sorted from blood. The sample's cell subset or site label, decoded: CD45RA+CCR7+. The receptors derive from a man in his late teens or twenties in good health.

The chain uses TRBV5-4 and TRBJ2-1; TRBD2 agrees at 9 bases. The CDR3 length is 16 residues. Germline CDR1 and CDR2: SGHNT and YYREEE (reference sequence). V shed 1 base and J 8 bases; nucleotides not matched to a gene: 10. The CDR3 region is CASSLIGQREVHEQFF. The DNA for the CDR3 is TGTGCCAGCAGCTTGATTGGGCAGCGGGAGGTTCATGAGCAGTTCTTC.

This chain connects TRBV7-9 to TRBJ1-4; no reliable D call. In germline, CDR1 is SEHNR, CDR2 FQNEAQ (reference sequence). The CDR3 covers 16 residues. V was shortened by 1 base and J by 8 bases, with 17 bases between the two germline ends. CDR3 residues: CASSLVTDFLDEKLFF. In nucleotides, the CDR3 is TGTGCCAGCAGCTTAGTTACAGATTTTCTGGACGAAAAACTGTTTTTT.

The chain combines TRBV29-1 with TRBJ2-7; 11 positions agree with TRBD1. This CDR3 has 16 residues. Germline CDR1 SQVTM, CDR2 ANQGSEA. V gave up 3 bases and J gave up 2 bases; unmatched junction bases: 9. The CDR3 nucleotides are TGCAGCGTTGATTTAGGTGCGGGACAGGGGGCCTACGAGCAGTACTTC. Its translation is CSVDLGAGQGAYEQYF.

The V gene is TRBV19, the J gene TRBJ1-2; tentatively, D is TRBD1 (5 bases). The V gene lost 4 bases and the J gene lost 3 bases, with 9 bases spanning the gap. Germline values: CDR1 LNHDA, CDR2 SQIVND (reference sequence). The CDR3 loop spans 13 amino acids. The CDR3 loop reads CASSRDSDYGYTF. As DNA, the CDR3 is TGTGCCAGTAGTAGGGACTCTGACTATGGCTACACCTTC.

The gene calls are TRBV5-1 and TRBJ2-7; unclear D gene. This CDR3 has 14 amino acids. Germline values: CDR1 SGHRS, CDR2 YFSETQ. Trimming removed 1 base from V and 3 bases from J, with 11 bases in between. DNA for the CDR3: TGCGCCAGCAGCTTGTTCCAATCCAGCTACGAGCAGTACTTC. It codes for CASSLFQSSYEQYF.